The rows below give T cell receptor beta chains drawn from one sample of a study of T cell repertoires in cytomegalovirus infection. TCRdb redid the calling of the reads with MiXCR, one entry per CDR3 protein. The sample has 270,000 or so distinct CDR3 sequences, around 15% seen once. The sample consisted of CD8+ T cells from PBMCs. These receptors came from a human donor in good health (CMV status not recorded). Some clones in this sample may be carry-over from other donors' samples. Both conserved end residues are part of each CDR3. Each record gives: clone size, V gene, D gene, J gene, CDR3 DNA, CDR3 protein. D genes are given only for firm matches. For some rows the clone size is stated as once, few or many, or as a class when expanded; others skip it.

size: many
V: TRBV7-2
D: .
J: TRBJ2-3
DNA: TGTGCCAGCAGCTTATACATCACGGGGGGCACAGATACGCAGTATTTT
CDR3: CASSLYITGGTDTQYF

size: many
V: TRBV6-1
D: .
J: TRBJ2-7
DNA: TGTGCCAGCAGTGAAGAGGAGCCGCTGAACTCCTACGAGCAGTACTTC
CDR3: CASSEEEPLNSYEQYF

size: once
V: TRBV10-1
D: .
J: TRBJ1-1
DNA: TGCGCCAGCAGAGGGTCCCTGGACACTGAAGCTTTCTTT
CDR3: CASRGSLDTEAFF

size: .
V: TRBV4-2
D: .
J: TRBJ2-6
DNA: TGTGCCAGCAGCCTGAGATATGACAGGCCCCTCTGGGCCAACGTCCTGACTTTC
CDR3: CASSLRYDRPLWANVLTF

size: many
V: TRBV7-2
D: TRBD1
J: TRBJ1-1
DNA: TGTGCCAGCAGCTTAAGGTTACAGGGGGTGACAAACACTGAAGCTTTCTTT
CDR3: CASSLRLQGVTNTEAFF

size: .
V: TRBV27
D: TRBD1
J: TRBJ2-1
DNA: TGTGCCAGCAGTTTATTATGGACAGGGGGGCGAGGGGATGAGCAGTTCTTC
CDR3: CASSLLWTGGRGDEQFF

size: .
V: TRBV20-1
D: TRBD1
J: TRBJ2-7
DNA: TGCAGTGCTACCCCGGGACAGGGGTCCCCCATGGGGCAGTACTTC
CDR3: CSATPGQGSPMGQYF

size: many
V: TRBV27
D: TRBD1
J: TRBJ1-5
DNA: TGTGCCAGCAGTCCGACAGGGGAGAATCAGCCCCAGCATTTT
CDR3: CASSPTGENQPQHF

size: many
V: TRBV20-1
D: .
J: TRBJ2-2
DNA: TGCAGTGCTAGAGATATTGTCAGGGACGCCGGGGAGCTGTTTTTT
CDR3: CSARDIVRDAGELFF

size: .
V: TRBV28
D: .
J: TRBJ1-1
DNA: TGTGCCAGCAGTTTGTTCAACACTGAAGCTTTCTTT
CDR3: CASSLFNTEAFF

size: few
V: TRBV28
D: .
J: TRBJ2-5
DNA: TGTGCCAGCCGAAAGTGGGGGGTTCATCCCCAGTACTTC
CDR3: CASRKWGVHPQYF

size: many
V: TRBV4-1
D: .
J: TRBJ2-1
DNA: TGCGCCAGCAGCGAGGACAGACCGACCTACAATGAGCAGTTCTTC
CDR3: CASSEDRPTYNEQFF

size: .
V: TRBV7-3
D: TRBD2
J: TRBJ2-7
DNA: TGTGCCAGCAGCTTAACCGGGGGGATGACAACCTACGAGCAGTACTTC
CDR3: CASSLTGGMTTYEQYF

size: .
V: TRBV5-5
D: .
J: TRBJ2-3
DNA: TGTGCCAGCAAACTGGACGAGGGGGGGATCACAGATACGCAGTATTTT
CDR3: CASKLDEGGITDTQYF

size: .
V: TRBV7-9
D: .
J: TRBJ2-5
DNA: TGTGCCAGCAGCTTAGTTCAGGATCCGGACCTGTACCTATTC
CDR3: CASSLVQDPDLYLF

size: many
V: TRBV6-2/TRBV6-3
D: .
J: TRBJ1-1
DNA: TGTGCCAGCAGTTCCACGGAATCTAGGACGGATGAAGCTTTCTTT
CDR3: CASSSTESRTDEAFF

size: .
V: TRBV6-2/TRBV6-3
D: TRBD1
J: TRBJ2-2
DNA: TGTGCCAGCAGCCCTGACAGGGCTATCACCGGGGAGCTGTTTTTT
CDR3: CASSPDRAITGELFF

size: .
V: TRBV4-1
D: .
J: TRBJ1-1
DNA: TGCGCCAGCAGCCTGGAACGACTCACAGGGAGCAAGAACACTGAAGCTTTCTTT
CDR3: CASSLERLTGSKNTEAFF

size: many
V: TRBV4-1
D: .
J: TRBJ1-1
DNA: TGCGCCAGCAGCCAGGGGCCCGGAGCTTTCTTT
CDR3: CASSQGPGAFF

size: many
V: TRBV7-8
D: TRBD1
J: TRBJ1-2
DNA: TGTGCCAGCAGCTTGGGGACAGCCCAATGGGCTTATGGCTACACCTTC
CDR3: CASSLGTAQWAYGYTF

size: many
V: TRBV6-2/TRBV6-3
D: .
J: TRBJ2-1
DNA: TGTGCCAGCACTCTTCGGCAGACGGGTATAACTTACAATGAGCAGTTCTTC
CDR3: CASTLRQTGITYNEQFF

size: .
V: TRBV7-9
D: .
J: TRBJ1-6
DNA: TGTGCCAGCAGCTTGGGGTACCAGGGACCGCAAAATTCACCCCTCCACTTT
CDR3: CASSLGYQGPQNSPLHF